The T cell receptor beta chain under discussion was sequenced for a study of identical twins. The table lists this clonotype with a few counts. As yet, its antigen is unknown. V shed 5 bases and J shed 8 bases, with 19 bases lying between them. Per germline, CDR1 MNHEY and CDR2 SMNVEV (reference sequence). The CDR3 contains 14 residues. Every one of the donors was a healthy Caucasian. TCRdb used MiXCR to reprocess the 5' RACE reads, holding one entry per CDR3 protein. The data hold around 1.7 million distinct CDR3 sequences, with about 31% observed a single time. Study outcomes and limitations: Conclusions came from cross-sectional statistical analysis, not from following the same donors.

Sequenced input: cord blood. The rearrangement links TRBV27 to TRBJ2-7, with D perhaps being TRBD1 or TRBD2 (5 bases each). The receptor was derived from a newborn girl in good health. The CDR3 spells CASSPGTHGTQQYF. CDR3 DNA: TGTGCCAGCAGTCCCGGGACCCATGGTACCCAGCAGTACTTC.